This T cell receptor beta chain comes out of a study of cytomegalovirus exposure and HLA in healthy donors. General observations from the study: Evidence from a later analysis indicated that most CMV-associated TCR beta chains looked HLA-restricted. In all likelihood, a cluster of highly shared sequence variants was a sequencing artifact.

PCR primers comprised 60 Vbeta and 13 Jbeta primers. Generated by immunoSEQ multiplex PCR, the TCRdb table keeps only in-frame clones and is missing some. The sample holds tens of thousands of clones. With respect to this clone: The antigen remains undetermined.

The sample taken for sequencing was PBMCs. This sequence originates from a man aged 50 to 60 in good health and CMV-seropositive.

The CDR3 region has the DNA TGCGCCAGCAGTCAGGGGCAGGACAGCTCCTACGAGCAGTACGTC. Translating gives CASSQGQDSSYEQYV. The V and J genes are TRBV23-1 and TRBJ2-7, with a weak D call TRBD1 (6 bases). TRBV23-1 is flagged as an ORF with uncertain function. Trimming left V 3 bases short and J 0 bases short, with 12 bases between. The CDR3 consists of 15 residues.